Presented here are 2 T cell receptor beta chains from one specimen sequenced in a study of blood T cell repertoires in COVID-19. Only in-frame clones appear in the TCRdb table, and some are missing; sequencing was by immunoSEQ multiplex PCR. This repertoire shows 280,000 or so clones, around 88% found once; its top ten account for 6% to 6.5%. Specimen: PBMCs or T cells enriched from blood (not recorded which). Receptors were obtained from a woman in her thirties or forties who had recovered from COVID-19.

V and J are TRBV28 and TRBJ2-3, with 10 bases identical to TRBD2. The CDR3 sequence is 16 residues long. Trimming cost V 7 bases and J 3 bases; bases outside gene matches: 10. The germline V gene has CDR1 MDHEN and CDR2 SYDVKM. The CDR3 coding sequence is TGTGCCAGCACCCAGCCTAGCGGGAGTCTAACAGATACGCAGTATTTT. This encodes CASTQPSGSLTDTQYF.

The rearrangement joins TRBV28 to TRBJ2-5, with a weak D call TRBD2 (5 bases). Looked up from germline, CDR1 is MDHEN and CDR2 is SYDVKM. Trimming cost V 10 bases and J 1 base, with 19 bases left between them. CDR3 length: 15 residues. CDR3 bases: TGTGCCACCCTTGACTTACAGCGGATCCAAGAGACCCAGTACTTC. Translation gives CATLDLQRIQETQYF.